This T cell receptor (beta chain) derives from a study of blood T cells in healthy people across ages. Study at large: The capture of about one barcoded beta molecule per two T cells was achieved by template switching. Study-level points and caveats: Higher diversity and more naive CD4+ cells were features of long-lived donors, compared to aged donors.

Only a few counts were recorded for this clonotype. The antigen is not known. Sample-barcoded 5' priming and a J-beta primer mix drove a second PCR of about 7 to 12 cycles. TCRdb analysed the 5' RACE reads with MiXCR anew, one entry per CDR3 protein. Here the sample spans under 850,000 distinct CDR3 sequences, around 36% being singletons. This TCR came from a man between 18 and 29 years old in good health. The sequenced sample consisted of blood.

Written as DNA, the CDR3 is TGCAGTGCTAGTTCCAGGGGGAGCACAGATACGCAGTATTTT. Encoded protein: CSASSRGSTDTQYF. V and J are TRBV20-1 and TRBJ2-3, with 7 nucleotides matching TRBD1. The germline V gene encodes CDR1 DFQATT and CDR2 SNEGSKA (reference sequence). Trimming took 3 bases from V and 0 from J; bases not matched to a gene: 3. This CDR3 is built from 14 residues.